A selection of T cell receptor beta chains follows, all from one sample in a study of shared clonotypes between healthy human individuals. This table comes from immunoSEQ multiplex PCR, and its TCRdb copy is limited to in-frame clones, with some not included. The sample lists about 1 million clones, around 74% occurring once. Source material: memory CD4+ T cells sorted from blood. Receptors were obtained from a man aged 18-30 years in good health. The CDR3 runs from the conserved cysteine through the conserved F or W. The D gene is left open where the match is weak. Rows give clone size only sometimes, using once, few, many, or a class for an expanded clone.

>TRBV11-2|TRBJ2-2|-|few
TGTGCCAGCAGCTTAGTGGTCGCAGGGGCCGGGGAGCTGTTTTTT
CASSLVVAGAGELFF
>TRBV29-1|TRBJ2-5|TRBD2|-
TGCAGCGTCCAGGTCGGGAGCGGGGGGTGGCAAGAGACCCAGTACTTC
CSVQVGSGGWQETQYF
>TRBV19|TRBJ2-3|-|-
TGTGCCAGTAGTATAGGGCTCCTCAGCACAGATACGCAGTATTTT
CASSIGLLSTDTQYF
>TRBV11-2|TRBJ2-7|-|few
TGTGCCAGCAGCCCACAGGGAGGAGCCTACGAGCAGTACTTC
CASSPQGGAYEQYF
>TRBV6-6|TRBJ2-3|-|once
TGTGCCAGCAGTTATGTGGGGCTGGGCACAGATACGCAGTATTTT
CASSYVGLGTDTQYF
>TRBV5-1|TRBJ1-1|TRBD1|-
TGCGCCAGCAGGCAGGGGGCCGGGACTGAAGCTTTCTTT
CASRQGAGTEAFF
>TRBV27|TRBJ1-6|-|-
TGTGCCAGCAGTTTACGGGGAGACTCACCCCTCCACTTT
CASSLRGDSPLHF
>TRBV19|TRBJ2-6|-|-
TGTGCCAGTAGTACTCGAAACTCTGGGGCCAACGTCCTGACTTTC
CASSTRNSGANVLTF
>TRBV25-1|TRBJ1-2|-|-
TGTGCCAGCAGTGCCCATGGGGAGTTCTATGGCTACACCTTC
CASSAHGEFYGYTF
>TRBV19|TRBJ1-5|-|-
TGTGCCAGTAGTAAGATACAGGGAAGCAATCAGCCCCAGCATTTT
CASSKIQGSNQPQHF
>TRBV29-1|TRBJ1-1|-|once
TGCAGCGTTGCTCGGGGGACCCCTGAAGCTTTCTTT
CSVARGTPEAFF
>TRBV6-6|TRBJ1-6|-|few
TGTGCCAGCAGTTACTCCGGGACGGCGAATTCACCCCTCCACTTT
CASSYSGTANSPLHF
>TRBV5-4|TRBJ1-4|-|once
TGTGCCAGCAGCTTGTCGGGGGGTGCAACTAATGAAAAACTGTTTTTT
CASSLSGGATNEKLFF
>TRBV6-5|TRBJ1-1|-|-
TGTGCCAGCAAGCCCGCAGGGGTAACTGAAGCTTTCTTT
CASKPAGVTEAFF
>TRBV5-1|TRBJ2-7|TRBD2|few
TGCGCCAGCAGCGCAAGACTAGCGGGAGGGATTGTGAGCGAGCAGTACTTC
CASSARLAGGIVSEQYF
>TRBV5-1|TRBJ2-1|-|-
TGCGCCAGCAGCTCGGACCCTAACAATGAGCAGTTCTTC
CASSSDPNNEQFF
>TRBV9|TRBJ2-3|TRBD1|-
TGTGCCAGCAGCGTAGGGCTCGGACAGGGACTCACAGATACGCAGTATTTT
CASSVGLGQGLTDTQYF
>TRBV30|TRBJ2-3|-|-
TGTGCCTGGAGTAGACCGGGAACGGATACGCAGTATTTT
CAWSRPGTDTQYF
>TRBV18|TRBJ1-2|-|-
TGTGCCAGCTCCCCTACGGGCGTGGTCTATGGCTACACCTTC
CASSPTGVVYGYTF
>TRBV2|TRBJ2-5|TRBD2|-
TGTGCCAGCCGGCCCTCGCCGCGGGGGGGGCAAGAGACCCAGTACTTC
CASRPSPRGGQETQYF
>TRBV30|TRBJ1-3|-|-
TGTGCCTGGAGTACAGGCGACTCTGGAAACACCATATATTTT
CAWSTGDSGNTIYF
>TRBV11-2|TRBJ1-1|-|-
TGTGCCAGCAGACGACAGCGTCTCACTGAAGCTTTCTTT
CASRRQRLTEAFF
>TRBV6-6|TRBJ1-1|TRBD1|-
TGTGCCAGCAGCCAGACAGGGTGGGTAACTGAAGCTTTCTTT
CASSQTGWVTEAFF
>TRBV6-5|TRBJ2-5|-|-
TGTGCCAGCAGTGACCGACTAGCCCAGTACTTC
CASSDRLAQYF
>TRBV5-1|TRBJ1-6|-|-
TGCGCCAGCAGCTTGAGTCATGAAGGACTTTCACCCCTCCACTTT
CASSLSHEGLSPLHF
>TRBV27|TRBJ1-6|-|-
TGTGCCAGCAGTTCCCGACAGAGCTATAATTCACCCCTCCACTTT
CASSSRQSYNSPLHF
>TRBV19|TRBJ1-5|-|once
TGTGCCAGTAGAACATCCAGGGGAGCGGGGAATCAGCCCCAGCATTTT
CASRTSRGAGNQPQHF
>TRBV4-2|TRBJ2-7|TRBD2|-
TGTGCCAGCAGCCAAGAAGACAGCGGGGTAGGACTTTACGAGCAGTACTTC
CASSQEDSGVGLYEQYF
>TRBV12-5|TRBJ2-7|-|-
TGTGCTAGTGGTTTGGTACTAACAGCCTTAACCTACGAGCAGTACTTC
CASGLVLTALTYEQYF
>TRBV7-9|TRBJ1-4|-|once
TGTGCCAGCAGCCCACGGGGGGCAACTAATGAAAAACTGTTTTTT
CASSPRGATNEKLFF
>TRBV2|TRBJ2-6|-|-
TGTGCCAGCAGGGTAACGCATGCTACCTCTGGGGCCAACGTCCTGACTTTC
CASRVTHATSGANVLTF
>TRBV4-3|TRBJ2-4|-|-
TGCGCCAGCAGCCAAGAACATGACCCACGAGGGAACATTCAGTACTTC
CASSQEHDPRGNIQYF
>TRBV28|TRBJ1-2|-|-
TGTGCCACTCCAGATCTATCTAACTATGGCTACACCTTC
CATPDLSNYGYTF
>TRBV5-1|TRBJ2-7|TRBD1|-
TGCGCCAGCAGCTTAAGACCGGGACAGGGATACGAGCAGTACTTC
CASSLRPGQGYEQYF
>TRBV30|TRBJ2-2|-|-
TGTGCCTGGTGCCCCCGGGACATCACCGGGGAGCTGTTTTTT
CAWCPRDITGELFF
>TRBV6-5|TRBJ2-1|TRBD2|-
TGTGCCAGCAGTGGCGGGAGCAGCTCCTACAATGAGCAGTTCTTC
CASSGGSSSYNEQFF
>TRBV7-7|TRBJ2-5|-|-
TGTGCTAGCAGCTTAGAACCCCTGGAAACCCAGTACTTC
CASSLEPLETQYF
>TRBV30|TRBJ2-3|-|-
TGTGCCTGGAGTGTACAAGGAGATACGCAGTATTTT
CAWSVQGDTQYF
>TRBV6-6|TRBJ2-2|-|-
TGTGCCAGCAGCCGAGACTACACCGGGGAGCTGTTTTTT
CASSRDYTGELFF
>TRBV11-3|TRBJ1-2|-|-
TGTGCCAGCAGCTCCCTTGGGGGCTACACCTTC
CASSSLGGYTF
>TRBV5-1|TRBJ1-4|TRBD1|-
TGCGCCAGCAGCATAACAGGGGGGACTAATGAAAAACTGTTTTTT
CASSITGGTNEKLFF
>TRBV30|TRBJ1-6|TRBD1|once
TGTGCCTGGAGCCAGACAGGGGGAAATTCACCCCTCCACTTT
CAWSQTGGNSPLHF
>TRBV5-1|TRBJ2-7|-|-
TGCGCCAGCAGCTTGGTTTGGCGCCAGCCCTACGAGCAGTACTTC
CASSLVWRQPYEQYF
>TRBV14|TRBJ2-2|-|-
TGTGCCAGCAGCCGTATTTCGAACACCGGGGAGCTGTTTTTT
CASSRISNTGELFF
>TRBV6-1|TRBJ1-3|-|-
TGTGCCAGCAGTGAGGGCAGCAGCTCTGGAAACACCATATATTTT
CASSEGSSSGNTIYF
>TRBV7-2|TRBJ2-7|-|once
TGTGCCAGCAGCTTAGCTATCACCTACGAGCAGTACTTC
CASSLAITYEQYF
>TRBV2|TRBJ1-2|TRBD1|few
TGTGCCAGCATCGAACAGGGGATCTATGGCTACACCTTC
CASIEQGIYGYTF
>TRBV2|TRBJ2-5|TRBD2|few
TGTGCCAGCAGTGTTGCCGGGACTAGCGGGGGGACCCAGTACTTC
CASSVAGTSGGTQYF
>TRBV15|TRBJ1-5|-|many
TGTGCCACCAGCAGGGAATATTTCAATCAGCCCCAGCATTTT
CATSREYFNQPQHF
>TRBV9|TRBJ2-5|-|-
TGTGCCAGCAGCGGTGGGAAAGGAGAGACCCAGTACTTC
CASSGGKGETQYF
>TRBV6-1|TRBJ1-6|TRBD1|-
TGTGCCAGCAGTCAGACAGGGGGTACGAATTCACCCCTCCACTTT
CASSQTGGTNSPLHF
>TRBV6-1|TRBJ2-2|-|once
TGTGCCAGCAGTGAAATTAGAAGTCTGAACACCGGGGAGCTGTTTTTT
CASSEIRSLNTGELFF
>TRBV18|TRBJ1-2|-|-
TGTGCCAGCTCCCCGGACAAGAACTATGGCTACACCTTC
CASSPDKNYGYTF
>TRBV15|TRBJ2-7|-|-
TGTGCCACCGCGGTAGGAGAGGAGCAGTACTTC
CATAVGEEQYF
>TRBV6-6|TRBJ1-2|-|-
TGTGCCAGCAGCCTCCTCATCAGTAACTATGGCTACACCTTC
CASSLLISNYGYTF
>TRBV12-5|TRBJ2-3|-|-
TGTGCTAGTGGTTTGAGGGGTCCTAGCACAGATACGCAGTATTTT
CASGLRGPSTDTQYF
>TRBV5-5|TRBJ2-5|-|-
TGTGCCAGCAGCTTAGGGCCGGGAGCCCAAGAGACCCAGTACTTC
CASSLGPGAQETQYF